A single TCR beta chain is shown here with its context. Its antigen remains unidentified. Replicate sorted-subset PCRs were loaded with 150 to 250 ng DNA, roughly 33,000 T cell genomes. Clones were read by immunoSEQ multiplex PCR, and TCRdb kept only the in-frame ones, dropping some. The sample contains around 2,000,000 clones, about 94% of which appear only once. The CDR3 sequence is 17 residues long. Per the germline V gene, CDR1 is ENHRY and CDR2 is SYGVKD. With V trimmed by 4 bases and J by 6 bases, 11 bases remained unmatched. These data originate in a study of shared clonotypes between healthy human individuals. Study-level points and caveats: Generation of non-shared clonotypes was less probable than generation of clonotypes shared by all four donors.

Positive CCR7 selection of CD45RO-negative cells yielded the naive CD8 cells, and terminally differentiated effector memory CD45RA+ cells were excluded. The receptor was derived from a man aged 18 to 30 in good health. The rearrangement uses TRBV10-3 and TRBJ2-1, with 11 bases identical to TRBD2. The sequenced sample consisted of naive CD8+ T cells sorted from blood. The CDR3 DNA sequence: TGTGCCATCAGTGCCGTAGCGGGGGGGCTCGTCGGCAATGAGCAGTTCTTC. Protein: CAISAVAGGLVGNEQFF.